The TCR beta chain under discussion was sequenced for a study of T cell responses to AZD1222 COVID-19 vaccine. Overall study: Recipients boosted at about 4 weeks or about 12 weeks are pooled. Study-wide results and limits: Across spike, vaccine-associated CD4 TCRs were found, dominant at 160-218 and 743-854. No repertoire was sampled before or during the peak T cell response, only after it. Epitopes outside B.1.351 and B.1.1.7 mutated regions reportedly drew nearly half of spike TCRs.

Generated by immunoSEQ multiplex PCR, the TCRdb table keeps only in-frame clones and is missing some. The table lists 100,000 or so clones, roughly 80% of them singletons. Regarding this clone: Its antigen is not known.

Per the germline V gene, CDR1 is LGHDT and CDR2 is YNNKEL (reference sequence). The CDR3 length is 13 residues. V lost 5 bases, J lost 8 bases, and 8 bases stayed unmatched. This specimen was peripheral blood, taken on day 0 of AZD1222 vaccination. The rearrangement links TRBV3-1 (or the pseudogene TRBV3-2) to TRBJ1-1, with TRBD1 matching 7 bases. The source is an adult in good health. The CDR3 DNA reads TGTGCCAGCAGCTTATATGGGACAGAAGAAGCTTTCTTT. Encoded protein: CASSLYGTEEAFF.